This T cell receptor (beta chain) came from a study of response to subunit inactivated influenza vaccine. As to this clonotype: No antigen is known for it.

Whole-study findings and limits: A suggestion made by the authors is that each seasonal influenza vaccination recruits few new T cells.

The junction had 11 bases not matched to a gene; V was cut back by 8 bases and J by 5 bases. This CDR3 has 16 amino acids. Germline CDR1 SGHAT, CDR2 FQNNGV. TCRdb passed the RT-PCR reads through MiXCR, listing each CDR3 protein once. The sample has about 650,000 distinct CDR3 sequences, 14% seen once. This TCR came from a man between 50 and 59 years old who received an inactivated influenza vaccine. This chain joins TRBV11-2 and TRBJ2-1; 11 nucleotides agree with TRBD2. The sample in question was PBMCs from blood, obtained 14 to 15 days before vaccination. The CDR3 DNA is TGTGCCAGCCTCGGAACCCTAGCGGGGGGAAACAATGAGCAGTTCTTC. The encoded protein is CASLGTLAGGNNEQFF.